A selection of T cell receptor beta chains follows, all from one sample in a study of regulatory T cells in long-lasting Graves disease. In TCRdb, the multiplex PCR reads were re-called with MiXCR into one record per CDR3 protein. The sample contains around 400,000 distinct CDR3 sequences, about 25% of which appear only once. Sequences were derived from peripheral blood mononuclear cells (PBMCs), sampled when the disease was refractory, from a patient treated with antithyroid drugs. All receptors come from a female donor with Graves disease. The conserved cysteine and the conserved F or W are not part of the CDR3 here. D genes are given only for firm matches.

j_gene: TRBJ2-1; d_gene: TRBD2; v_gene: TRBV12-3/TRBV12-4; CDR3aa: ASSLETSGRGEQF
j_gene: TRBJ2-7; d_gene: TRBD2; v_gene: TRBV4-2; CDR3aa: ASSQGTSGRGEQY
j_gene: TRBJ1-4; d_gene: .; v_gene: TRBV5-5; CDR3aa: ASSVNRPGEKLF
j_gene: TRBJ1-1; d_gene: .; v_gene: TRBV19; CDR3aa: ASSILGGEAF
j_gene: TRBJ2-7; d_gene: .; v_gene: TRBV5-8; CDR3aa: ASSFKGLLREQY
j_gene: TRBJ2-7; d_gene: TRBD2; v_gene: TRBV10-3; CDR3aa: AISQLAGGRYEQY
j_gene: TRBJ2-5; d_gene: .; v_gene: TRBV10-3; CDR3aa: AIRLGGEQETQY
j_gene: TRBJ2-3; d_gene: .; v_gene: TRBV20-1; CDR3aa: SAGGLRVDTQY
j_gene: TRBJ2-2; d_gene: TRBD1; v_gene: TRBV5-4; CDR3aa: ASSLMGTGVAGELF
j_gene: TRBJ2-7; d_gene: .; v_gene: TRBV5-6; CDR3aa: ASSAGAGVSYEQY
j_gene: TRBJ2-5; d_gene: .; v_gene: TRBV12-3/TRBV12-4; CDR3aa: ASSLVGPPQETQY
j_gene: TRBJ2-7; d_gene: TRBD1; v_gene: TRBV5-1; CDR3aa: ASSRGQGSYEQY
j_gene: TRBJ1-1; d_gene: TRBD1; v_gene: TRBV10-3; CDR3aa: AISPRDRNMGFMNTEAF
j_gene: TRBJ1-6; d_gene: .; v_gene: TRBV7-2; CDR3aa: ASSSQGLRSPLH
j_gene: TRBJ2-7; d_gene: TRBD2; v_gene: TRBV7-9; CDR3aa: ASSYGLAGAYEQY
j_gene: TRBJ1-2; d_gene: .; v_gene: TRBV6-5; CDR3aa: ASSYAGVGDYGYT
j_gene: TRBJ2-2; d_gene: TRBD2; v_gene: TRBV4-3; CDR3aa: ASSQDVLADGELF
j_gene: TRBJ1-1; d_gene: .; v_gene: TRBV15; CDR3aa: ATSSLPYTEAF
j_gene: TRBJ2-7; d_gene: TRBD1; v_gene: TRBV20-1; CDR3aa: SARVQGPEIYEQY
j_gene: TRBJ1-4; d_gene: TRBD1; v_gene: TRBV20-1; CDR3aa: SARGTGENEKLF
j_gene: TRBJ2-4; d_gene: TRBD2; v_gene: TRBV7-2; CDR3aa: TSSLAGTKLLAKNIQY
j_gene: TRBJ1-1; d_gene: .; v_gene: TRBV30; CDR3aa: AWSGVRGNTEAF
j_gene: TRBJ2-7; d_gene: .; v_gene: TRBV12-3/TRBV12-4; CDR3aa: ASSLSSIYEQY
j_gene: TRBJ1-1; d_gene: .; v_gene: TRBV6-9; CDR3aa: ASSYSAGRDTEAF
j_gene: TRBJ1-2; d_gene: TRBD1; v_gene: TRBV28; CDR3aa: ASSLGTGGRGYT
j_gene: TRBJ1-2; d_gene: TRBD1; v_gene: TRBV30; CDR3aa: AWTRQGTNYGYT
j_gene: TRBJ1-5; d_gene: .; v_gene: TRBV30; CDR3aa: AWSSQQGIVPQPQH
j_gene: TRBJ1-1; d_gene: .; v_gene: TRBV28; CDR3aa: ASRDTEAF